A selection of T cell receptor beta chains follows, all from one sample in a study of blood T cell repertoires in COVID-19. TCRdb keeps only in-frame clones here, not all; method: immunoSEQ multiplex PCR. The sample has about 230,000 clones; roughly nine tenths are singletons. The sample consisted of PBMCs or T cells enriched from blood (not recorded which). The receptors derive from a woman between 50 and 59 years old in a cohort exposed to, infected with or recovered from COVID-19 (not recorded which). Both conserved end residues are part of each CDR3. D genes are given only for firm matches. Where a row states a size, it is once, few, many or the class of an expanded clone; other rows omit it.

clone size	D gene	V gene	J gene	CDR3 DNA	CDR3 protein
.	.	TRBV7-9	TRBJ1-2	TGTGCCAGCAGCCGGTACTATGGCTACACCTTC	CASSRYYGYTF
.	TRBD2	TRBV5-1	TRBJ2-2	TGCGCCAGCAGCCCGACGGGGGGGGCCGCCGGGGAGCTGTTTTTT	CASSPTGGAAGELFF
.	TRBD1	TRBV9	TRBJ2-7	TGTGCCAGCAGCCCTTGGGGACAGGGCCACGAGCAGTACTTC	CASSPWGQGHEQYF
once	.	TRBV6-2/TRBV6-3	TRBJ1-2	TGTGCCAGCAGTCCCGACGCTGGACAGATCTATGGCTACACCTTC	CASSPDAGQIYGYTF
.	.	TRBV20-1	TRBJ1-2	TGCAGTGCCGAGAGTATTTATGGCTACACCTTC	CSAESIYGYTF
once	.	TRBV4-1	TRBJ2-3	TGCGCCAGCAGCCAAGATCCTAGCCTGGGAACAGATACGCAGTATTTT	CASSQDPSLGTDTQYF
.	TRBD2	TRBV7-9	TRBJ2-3	TGTGCCAGCAGCTCAGGACTAGCGGGGGGGCCAGCAGATACGCAGTATTTT	CASSSGLAGGPADTQYF
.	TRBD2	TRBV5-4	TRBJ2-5	TGTGCCAGCAGCACCGGGACTAGTCAAGAGACCCAGTACTTC	CASSTGTSQETQYF
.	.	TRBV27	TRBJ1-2	TGTGCCAGCAGTCTCCGGACAGCGGACGCCTATGGCTACACCTTC	CASSLRTADAYGYTF
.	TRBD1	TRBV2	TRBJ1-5	TGTGCCAGCAGCGGCGACAGGGATCCCAATCAGCCCCAGCATTTT	CASSGDRDPNQPQHF
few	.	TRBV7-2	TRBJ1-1	TGTGCCAGCAAAACGGGGGGTACAGCCCCGTCTGAAGCTTTCTTT	CASKTGGTAPSEAFF
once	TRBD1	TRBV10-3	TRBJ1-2	TGTGCCATCAGTGGGGCAGGTCGTACAGGGGGTATCCCCTCGGCCGGCTACACCTTC	CAISGAGRTGGIPSAGYTF
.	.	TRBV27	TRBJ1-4	TGTGCCAGCAGTTCTTACGGGTCCCCGGCGGGAAAACTGTTTTTT	CASSSYGSPAGKLFF
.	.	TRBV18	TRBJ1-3	TGTGCCAGCTCACCATATTTAGGGGGCTCTGGAAACACCATATATTTT	CASSPYLGGSGNTIYF
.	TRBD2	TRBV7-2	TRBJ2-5	TGTGCCAGCAGCATGCAGCGGGGAGAGCAAGAGACCCAGTACTTC	CASSMQRGEQETQYF
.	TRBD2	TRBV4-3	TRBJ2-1	TGCGCCAGCAGCCAATCCGGACTAGCGGGGGGTAGGGATGAGCAGTTCTTC	CASSQSGLAGGRDEQFF
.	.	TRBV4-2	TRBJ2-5	TGTGCCAGCAGCCAAGGTGCCAGGGGGGTCGTGGAGACCCAGTACTTC	CASSQGARGVVETQYF
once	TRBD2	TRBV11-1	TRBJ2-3	TGTGCCAGCAGCTTAGGGCTAGCGGACACAGATACGCAGTATTTT	CASSLGLADTDTQYF
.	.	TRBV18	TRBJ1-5	TGTGCCAGCTCACCATTTCAGGGTGATAGCAATCAGCCCCAGCATTTT	CASSPFQGDSNQPQHF
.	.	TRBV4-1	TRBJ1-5	TGCGCCAGCAGCCATAGCCAGGGGAATCAGCCCCAGCATTTT	CASSHSQGNQPQHF
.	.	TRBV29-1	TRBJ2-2	TGCAGCGTTGAACCAGATAACACCGGGGAGCTGTTTTTT	CSVEPDNTGELFF
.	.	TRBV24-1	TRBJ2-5	TGTGCCACCAGTGATCCAAGACAGGCAGAGACCCAGTACTTC	CATSDPRQAETQYF
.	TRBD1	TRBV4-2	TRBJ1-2	TGTGCCAGCAGCCAAGAACAGGGGCAGCTGTCTAACTATGGCTACACCTTC	CASSQEQGQLSNYGYTF
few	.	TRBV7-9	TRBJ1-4	TGTGCCAGCAGCTTAAAGGGGAAAAATGAAAAACTGTTTTTT	CASSLKGKNEKLFF
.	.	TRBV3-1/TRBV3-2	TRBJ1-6	TGTGCCAGCAGCCTTACTGACAGTACTTCACCCCTCCACTTT	CASSLTDSTSPLHF
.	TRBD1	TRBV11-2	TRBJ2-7	TGTGCCAGCAGCCCCGGGACAGGACACGAGCAGTACTTC	CASSPGTGHEQYF
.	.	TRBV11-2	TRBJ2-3	TGTGCCAGCAGCTTAGACCGTACGACTCCCGATACGCAGTATTTT	CASSLDRTTPDTQYF
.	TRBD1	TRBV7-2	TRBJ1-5	TGTGCCAGCAGCTTAGCGCTGGGCAGGGGGCTGGGTCAGCCCCAGCATTTT	CASSLALGRGLGQPQHF
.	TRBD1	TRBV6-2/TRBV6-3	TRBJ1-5	TGTGCCAGCAGTTCTACGACAGGGGGCGCGCGCAATCAGCCCCAGCATTTT	CASSSTTGGARNQPQHF
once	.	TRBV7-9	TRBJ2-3	TGTGCCAGCAGCTTCGGAGGGTCTAGCACAGATACGCAGTATTTT	CASSFGGSSTDTQYF
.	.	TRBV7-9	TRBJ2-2	TGTGCCAGCAGCTTAGACAGGGTTTATACCGGGGAGCTGTTTTTT	CASSLDRVYTGELFF
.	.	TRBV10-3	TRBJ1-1	TGTGCCATCGCGGGGGGAAGGGTGGATGGGACTGAAGCTTTCTTT	CAIAGGRVDGTEAFF
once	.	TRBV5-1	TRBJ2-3	TGCGCCAGCAGCCCAACGGGGGGCACAGATACGCAGTATTTT	CASSPTGGTDTQYF
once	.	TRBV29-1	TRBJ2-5	TGCAGCGTTGTTTTACAGGGAAAAGAGACCCAGTACTTC	CSVVLQGKETQYF
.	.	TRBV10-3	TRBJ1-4	TGTGCCATCAGTAATGGGGGATTCGGCGGGGAACTGTTTTTT	CAISNGGFGGELFF
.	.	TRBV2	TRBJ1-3	TGTGCCAGCAATCCTGAGCAGGGGTTTGGAAACACCATATATTTT	CASNPEQGFGNTIYF
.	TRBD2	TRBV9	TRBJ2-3	TGTGCCAGCAGCGTACAGAAGCGGGGGGGTGATACGCAGTATTTT	CASSVQKRGGDTQYF
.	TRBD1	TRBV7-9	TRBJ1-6	TGTGCCAGCAGCTCCCGGGACAGCTCCTATAATTCACCCCTCCACTTT	CASSSRDSSYNSPLHF
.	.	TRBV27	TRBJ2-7	TGTGCCAGCAGCCTTCACGTTGGCTCCGTCGCCTACGAGCAGTACTTC	CASSLHVGSVAYEQYF
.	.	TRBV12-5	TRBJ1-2	TGTGCTAGTGGTTTGGTACGGGGTGGCTACACCTTC	CASGLVRGGYTF
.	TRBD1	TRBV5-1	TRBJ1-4	TGCGCCAGCAGACCGAGCTCAGGGGGTTATGCAACTAATGAAAAACTGTTTTTT	CASRPSSGGYATNEKLFF
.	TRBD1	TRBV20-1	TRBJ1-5	TGCAGTGCTAGTAAGTTTGGGACAGGGAATCAGCCCCAGCATTTT	CSASKFGTGNQPQHF
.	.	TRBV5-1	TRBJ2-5	TGCGCCAGCACCCGGGGAAGCGGTGCGGCAGAGACCCAGTACTTC	CASTRGSGAAETQYF
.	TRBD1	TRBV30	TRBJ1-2	TGTGCCCGGAGGACAGGGGGAATTTATGGCTACACCTTC	CARRTGGIYGYTF
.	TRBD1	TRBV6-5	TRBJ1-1	TGTGCCAGCAGTTACTCCGGGACAGCGAACACTGAAGCTTTCTTT	CASSYSGTANTEAFF
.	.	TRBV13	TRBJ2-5	TGTGCCAGCAGCTACCCCGCAGGGGATGGTTCGGAGACCCAGTACTTC	CASSYPAGDGSETQYF
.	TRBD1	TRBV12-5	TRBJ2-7	TGTGCCACTTCCCGGACAGGGCGATCCTACGAGCAGTACTTC	CATSRTGRSYEQYF
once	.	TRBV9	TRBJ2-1	TGTGCCAGCAGCGTCCCTGGGGCTACCAATGAGCAGTTCTTC	CASSVPGATNEQFF